This T cell receptor beta chain originates from a study of shared clonotypes between healthy human individuals. Profiling relied on immunoSEQ multiplex PCR, and the TCRdb table lists in-frame clones only, not all of them. The sample includes about 2.3 million clones, roughly 92% of them seen just once. The CDR3 is 15 amino acids. V lost 5 bases to trimming and J lost 8 bases; unmatched junction nucleotides: 10. Germline CDR1 and CDR2: SGHNT and YENEEA. The chain is built from TRBV11-3 and TRBJ2-1, with 9 positions matching TRBD2. Sequencing was done on a sample of naive CD4+ T cells from PBMCs. Subset denoted: CD45RA+ positively selected. The clonotype originates from a man younger than 30 in good health. Some clones in this sample may be carry-over from other donors' samples. The CDR3 nucleotides are TGTGCCAGCAGCCACCGGACCGGGACTAGCTATGAGCAGTTCTTC. Residues: CASSHRTGTSYEQFF.